A single T cell receptor beta chain is shown here with its context. Its antigen is unidentified. TCRdb re-derived calls from the 5' RACE reads in MiXCR, one entry per CDR3 protein. The sample contains 260,000 or so distinct CDR3 sequences, 7% to 8.5% of which appear only once. The entry originates in a study of identical twins. Findings and limits, study-wide: Whereas memory repertoires showed no such difference, abundant cord blood beta clonotypes carried fewer insertions. The analysis was cross-sectional rather than longitudinal within donors.

V lost 5 bases to trimming and J lost 6 bases, with 11 bases between them. Germline V CDR1 and CDR2: SSHAT, FNYEAQ (reference sequence). The CDR3 has 13 residues. These records were also assigned to another study, of yellow fever vaccine responses in identical twins. That work adds: Reportedly, the T cell response mounted by twins to vaccine seemed partly convergent, partly personalized.

The chain joins TRBV7-7 to TRBJ2-1; D perhaps matches TRBD2 (5 bases). The clonotype originates from a woman younger than 30 in good health. Sequencing was carried out using CD8+ T cells sorted from blood. CDR3 DNA sequence: TGTGCCAGCAGCCCCGAGCGGACCAATGAGCAGTTCTTC. Its translation: CASSPERTNEQFF.